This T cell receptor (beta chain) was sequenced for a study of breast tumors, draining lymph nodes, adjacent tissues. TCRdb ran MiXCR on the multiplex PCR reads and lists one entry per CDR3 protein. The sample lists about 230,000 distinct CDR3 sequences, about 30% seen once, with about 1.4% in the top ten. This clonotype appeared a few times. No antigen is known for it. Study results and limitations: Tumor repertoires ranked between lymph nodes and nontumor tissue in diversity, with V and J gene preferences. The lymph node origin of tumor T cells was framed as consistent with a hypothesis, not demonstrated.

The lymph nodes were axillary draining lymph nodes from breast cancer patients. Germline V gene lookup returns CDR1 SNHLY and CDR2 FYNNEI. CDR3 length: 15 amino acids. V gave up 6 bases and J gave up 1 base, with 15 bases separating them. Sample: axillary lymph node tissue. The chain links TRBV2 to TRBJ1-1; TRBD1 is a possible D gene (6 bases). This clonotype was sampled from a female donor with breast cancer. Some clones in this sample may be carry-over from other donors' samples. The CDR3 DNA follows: TGTGCCAGCAGGTCGACAGGCCATACGAACACTGAAGCTTTCTTT. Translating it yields CASRSTGHTNTEAFF.